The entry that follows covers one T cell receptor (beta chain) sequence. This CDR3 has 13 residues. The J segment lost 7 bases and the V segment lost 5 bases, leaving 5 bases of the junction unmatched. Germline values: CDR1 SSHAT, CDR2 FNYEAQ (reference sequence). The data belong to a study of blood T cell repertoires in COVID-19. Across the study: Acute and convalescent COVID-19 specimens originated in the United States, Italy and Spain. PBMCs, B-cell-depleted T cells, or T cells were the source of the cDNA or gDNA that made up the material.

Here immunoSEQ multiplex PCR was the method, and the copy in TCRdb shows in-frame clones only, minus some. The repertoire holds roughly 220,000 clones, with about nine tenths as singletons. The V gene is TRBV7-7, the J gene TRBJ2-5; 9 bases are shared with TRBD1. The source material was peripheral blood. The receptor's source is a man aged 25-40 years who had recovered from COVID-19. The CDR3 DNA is TGTGCCAGCAGCCCCGACAGGGGGGCGACCCAGTACTTC. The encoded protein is CASSPDRGATQYF.